A single sample is the source of the 25 T cell receptor beta chains below, sequenced in a study of cytomegalovirus exposure and HLA in healthy donors. PCR employed 60 Vbeta and 13 Jbeta primers. Only in-frame clones appear in the TCRdb table, and some are missing; sequencing was by immunoSEQ multiplex PCR. The sample comprises 130,000 or so clones, roughly 8.3% of which are singletons, and 4.5% to 6% rests with the top ten. What was sequenced was PBMCs. These receptors all come from a man in his forties in good health and CMV-seronegative.

In its sample, this clone was seen a few times. The V and J genes are TRBV11-3 and TRBJ1-1; tentatively, D is TRBD1 (5 bases). Germline V lookup: CDR1 SGHNT, CDR2 YENEEA. The germline V and J ends were trimmed by 4 bases and 11 bases, with 17 bases remaining between them. CDR3 length: 13 amino acids. The CDR3 DNA reads TGTGCCAGCAGCTCAAAACCAGGGTTATCGGCTTTCTTT. Translation: CASSSKPGLSAFF.

This clone occurred a few times. The V gene is TRBV6-1, the J gene TRBJ1-2; D might be TRBD1 (5 bases). CDR1 MNHNS and CDR2 SASEGT come from the germline V gene. V lost 11 bases, J lost 11 bases, and 24 bases lay in between. The CDR3 length is 13 residues. The DNA of the CDR3 is TGTGCCTGTGCAGGGACGCTTGGAGGGGTTTACACCTTC. Its protein product is CACAGTLGGVYTF.

In DNA, the CDR3 is TGTGCCAGCAGCCAAACAGGGGGCCGGGAGACCCAGTACTTC. Its translation: CASSQTGGRETQYF. The chain recombines TRBV7-2 with TRBJ2-5, with 9 bases identical to TRBD1. The germline V gene encodes CDR1 SGHTA and CDR2 FQGNSA. The CDR3 contains 14 residues. The J segment lost 5 bases and the V segment lost 5 bases, leaving 6 bases of the junction unmatched.

This clone has a handful of counts. The V gene is TRBV11-2, the J gene TRBJ2-1; tentatively, D is TRBD2 (7 bases). V lost 0 bases, J lost 5 bases, and 11 bases lay in between. Germline assignment: CDR1 SGHAT and CDR2 FQNNGV. The CDR3 has 15 residues. CDR3 nucleotides: TGTGCCAGCAGCTTAGACGGGGGGCCGAACAATGAGCAGTTCTTC. As protein: CASSLDGGPNNEQFF.

This chain uses TRBV4-1 with TRBJ1-6; D uncertain. The CDR3 length is 15 residues. Looked up from germline, CDR1 is MGHRA and CDR2 is YSYEKL. V gave up 1 base and J gave up 6 bases, with 10 bases separating them. The CDR3 nucleotides read TGCGCCAGCAGCCAAGGAGAGGGCGGTAATTCACCCCTCCACTTT. This codes for CASSQGEGGNSPLHF.

The chain recombines TRBV19 with TRBJ2-1; 11 bases line up with TRBD2. This CDR3 is 13 amino acids long. Looked up from germline, CDR1 is LNHDA and CDR2 is SQIVND (reference sequence). The J segment lost 6 bases and the V segment lost 8 bases, leaving 3 bases of the junction unmatched. CDR3 region: CASSGTSGNEQFF. The DNA of the CDR3 is TGTGCCAGTTCCGGGACTAGCGGCAATGAGCAGTTCTTC. The full variable domain, in which reference TRBV19 and TRBJ2-1 provide the parts outside the CDR3, is DGGITQSPKYLFRKEGQNVTLSCEQNLNHDAMYWYRQDPGQGLRLIYYSQIVNDFQKGDIAEGYSVSREKKESFPLTVTSAQKNPTAFYLCASSGTSGNEQFFGPGTRLTVL.

This clone was picked up a small number of times. V and J are TRBV7-2 and TRBJ1-4; no clear D gene. The length of the CDR3 is 14 residues. Germline loops: CDR1 SGHTA, CDR2 FQGNSA. Trimming took off 2 bases at V and 6 bases at J, with 10 bases between the two ends. The CDR3 DNA reads TGTGCCAGCAGCTTATCGAGTTCATATGAAAAACTGTTTTTT. This translates into CASSLSSSYEKLFF.

In its sample, this clone was seen a few times. V is TRBV19 and J is TRBJ1-2; possibly TRBD1 for D (5 bases). CDR1 is LNHDA and CDR2 is SQIVND in the germline V gene (reference sequence). V shed 7 bases and J shed 1 base, with 13 bases lying between them. The CDR3 has 14 amino acids. This chain's CDR3 is CASNTGNFNYGYTF. CDR3 sequence (DNA): TGTGCCAGTAATACAGGAAACTTTAACTATGGCTACACCTTC. The variable domain in full, with the rest retrieved from reference TRBV19 and TRBJ1-2, is DGGITQSPKYLFRKEGQNVTLSCEQNLNHDAMYWYRQDPGQGLRLIYYSQIVNDFQKGDIAEGYSVSREKKESFPLTVTSAQKNPTAFYLCASNTGNFNYGYTFGSGTRLTVV.

The J gene is TRBJ2-2, the V gene TRBV5-6, with 8 bases matching TRBD2. Germline V gene sequence: CDR1 SGHDT, CDR2 YYEEEE. The V segment lost 0 bases and the J segment 5 bases; nucleotides outside the gene matches: 12. The CDR3 length is 18 residues. In nucleotides, the CDR3 is TGTGCCAGCAGCTTGGAAAGAGTGGCGGGGGGCCATACCGGGGAGCTGTTTTTT. Translation: CASSLERVAGGHTGELFF.

This clone was counted a few times. J is TRBJ1-3 and V is TRBV15; TRBD1 matches at 8 bases. With 1 base clipped from V and 1 base from J, the junction kept 0 bases outside the gene matches. Germline V CDR1 and CDR2: LNHNV, YYDKDF (reference sequence). The CDR3 has 15 residues. The CDR3, as DNA: TGTGCCACCAGCAGAGGGACAGGGTCTGGAAACACCATATATTTT. Its translation: CATSRGTGSGNTIYF. The variable domain in full, with the rest retrieved from reference TRBV15 and TRBJ1-3, is DAMVIQNPRYQVTQFGKPVTLSCSQTLNHNVMYWYQQKSSQAPKLLFHYYDKDFNNEADTPDNFQSRRPNTSFCFLDIRSPGLGDTAMYLCATSRGTGSGNTIYFGEGSWLTVV.

V and J are TRBV28 and TRBJ1-2; D unresolved. The CDR3 spans 14 residues. Trimming stripped 5 bases from V and 4 bases from J, with 14 bases between. Germline lookup yields CDR1 MDHEN and CDR2 SYDVKM. The CDR3 DNA sequence: TGTGCCAGCAGTCCCCGGTTGCTAGGCTATGGCTACACCTTC. Its protein is CASSPRLLGYGYTF.

This chain connects TRBV5-4 to TRBJ2-5; unclear D gene. CDR1 is SGHNT and CDR2 is YYREEE in the germline V gene (reference sequence). This CDR3 is built from 16 residues. Trimming removed 4 bases at V and 1 base at J, with 17 bases between. CDR3 sequence (DNA): TGTGCCAGCAGCCCCCCAGGTGGGCTTTCCCAAGAGACCCAGTACTTC. Its protein is CASSPPGGLSQETQYF.

This clone was seen a handful of times. The CDR3 protein is CASSPSEGAVRQADTQYF. Written as DNA, the CDR3 is TGCGCCAGCAGTCCTAGCGAGGGGGCAGTAAGGCAGGCAGATACGCAGTATTTT. The V and J genes are TRBV10-2 and TRBJ2-3, with D maybe TRBD1 (7 bases). Germline V gene data show CDR1 as WSHSY and CDR2 as SAAADI. CDR3 length: 18 residues. Between the trimmed V and J ends, which lost 5 bases and 4 bases, there was a span of 25 bases.

In regard to this clone: Other DNA variants within this sample encode the same CDR3. The chain employs TRBV4-1 and TRBJ2-2; tentatively, D is TRBD1 (6 bases). Trimming removed 1 base at V and 2 bases at J, with 8 bases between. The CDR3 contains 15 residues. Germline values: CDR1 MGHRA, CDR2 YSYEKL. For the CDR3, the DNA is TGCGCCAGCAGCCAAGCAGGGGTCAACACCGGGGAGCTGTTTTTT. Translated: CASSQAGVNTGELFF.

This clone came up a few times. The V call is TRBV6-5, the J call TRBJ2-7; 8 positions match TRBD2. Germline CDR1 reads MNHEY; CDR2 reads SVGAGI. The CDR3 runs 15 residues. V was clipped by 7 bases and J by 1 base; unmatched bases: 9. CDR3 DNA sequence: TGTGCCAGCACCCCCCCCAGCGGGGGATCCTACGAGCAGTACTTC. It encodes CASTPPSGGSYEQYF.

The genes are TRBV30 and TRBJ2-7; a weak D match, TRBD2 (6 bases). This CDR3 comprises 13 residues. The V end lost 5 bases, the J end lost 0 bases, and 11 bases lay between the germline ends. Germline CDR1 reads GTSNPN; CDR2 reads SVGIG (reference sequence). The CDR3 bases are TGTGCCTGGGGCAGCGGGCGCTCCTACGAGCAGTACTTC. It specifies CAWGSGRSYEQYF.

The rearrangement uses TRBV30 and TRBJ1-1; D unresolved. The V and J ends lost 0 bases and 0 bases respectively, with 5 bases between them. Per the germline V gene, CDR1 is GTSNPN and CDR2 is SVGIG (reference sequence). This CDR3 has 13 residues. CDR3 region: CAWSVLLNTEAFF. CDR3 DNA sequence: TGTGCCTGGAGTGTACTCCTGAACACTGAAGCTTTCTTT. The entire variable domain, with the rest obtained from reference TRBV30 and TRBJ1-1, is as follows: SQTIHQWPATLVQPVGSPLSLECTVEGTSNPNLYWYRQAAGRGLQLLFYSVGIGQISSEVPQNLSASRPQDRQFILSSKKLLLSDSGFYLCAWSVLLNTEAFFGQGTRLTVV.

The chain uses TRBV5-5 and TRBJ1-2; no firm D call. Germline V CDR1 and CDR2: SGHKS, YYEKEE (reference sequence). The CDR3 contains 12 residues. Trimming shortened V by 2 bases and J by 4 bases, and 6 bases separated the two germline ends. DNA of the CDR3: TGTGCCAGCAGCTTTAGAGGCTATGGCTACACCTTC. Amino acids: CASSFRGYGYTF.

The CDR3 loop is CASSYSIGGRETQYF. CDR3 coding DNA: TGTGCCAGCAGTTACTCGATAGGGGGCAGAGAGACCCAGTACTTC. The V and J genes are TRBV6-5 and TRBJ2-5; TRBD1 aligns across 7 bases. The CDR3 is made up of 15 amino acids. From germline, CDR1 is MNHEY and CDR2 SVGAGI. J lost 4 bases, V lost 0 bases, and 5 bases had no gene match.

This clone was seen a few times. The chain is built from TRBV15 and TRBJ2-5; a weak D match, TRBD2 (6 bases). This CDR3 contains 15 residues. V was trimmed by 4 bases and J by 1 base, leaving 13 bases between them. The germline V gene has CDR1 LNHNV and CDR2 YYDKDF (reference sequence). This CDR3 is CATSIGRGIQETQYF. CDR3 nucleotide sequence: TGTGCCACCAGCATAGGACGGGGGATCCAAGAGACCCAGTACTTC.

This clone appeared a few times. This chain uses TRBV10-3 with TRBJ1-3, with 7 bases identical to TRBD1. Per germline, CDR1 ENHRY and CDR2 SYGVKD. The CDR3 runs to 16 residues. V shed 4 bases, J shed 4 bases, and the junction held 10 bases outside the gene matches. CDR3 loop: CAISAGTVGAGNTIYF. In DNA form, the CDR3 reads TGTGCCATCAGTGCCGGGACAGTGGGAGCGGGAAACACCATATATTTT.

This clone was observed a handful of times. The rearrangement joins TRBV28 to TRBJ2-7; D ambiguous. Germline V gene data show CDR1 as MDHEN and CDR2 as SYDVKM. The CDR3 has 14 amino acids. V lost 3 bases and J 3 bases, leaving 12 bases between the germline ends. DNA of the CDR3: TGTGCCAGCAGTTTCGGTAGCTCCTACTACGAGCAGTACTTC. Encoded protein: CASSFGSSYYEQYF.

By its share, this clone is medium-sized. This sequence joins TRBV30 and TRBJ2-7; 7 bases fit TRBD1. This CDR3 spans 11 amino acids. Looked up from germline, CDR1 is GTSNPN and CDR2 is SVGIG (reference sequence). V trimming: 5 bases; J trimming: 4 bases; junction bases outside the gene matches: 2. CDR3 in amino acids: CAWGDSYEQYF. As DNA, the CDR3 is TGTGCCTGGGGGGACAGTTACGAGCAGTACTTC.

This clone was counted only a few times. The chain carries TRBV11-2 and TRBJ1-1; D is possibly TRBD1 (6 bases). Trimming took 2 bases from V and 8 from J, leaving 15 bases between them. The germline gives CDR1 SGHAT, CDR2 FQNNGV. This CDR3 is 14 amino acids long. For the CDR3, the DNA is TGTGCCAGCAGCTTACCGGGACACATCGAAGAAGCTTTCTTT. It encodes CASSLPGHIEEAFF.

The rearrangement joins TRBV5-1 to TRBJ2-7; 10 bases agree with TRBD2. J gave up 2 bases and V 4 bases, and 9 bases lay outside the gene matches. CDR3 length: 16 amino acids. Germline CDR1 reads SGHRS; CDR2 reads YFSETQ. The CDR3 sequence: CASSPLPSGGPYEQYF. DNA of the CDR3: TGCGCCAGCAGCCCCCTCCCTAGCGGGGGCCCCTACGAGCAGTACTTC.